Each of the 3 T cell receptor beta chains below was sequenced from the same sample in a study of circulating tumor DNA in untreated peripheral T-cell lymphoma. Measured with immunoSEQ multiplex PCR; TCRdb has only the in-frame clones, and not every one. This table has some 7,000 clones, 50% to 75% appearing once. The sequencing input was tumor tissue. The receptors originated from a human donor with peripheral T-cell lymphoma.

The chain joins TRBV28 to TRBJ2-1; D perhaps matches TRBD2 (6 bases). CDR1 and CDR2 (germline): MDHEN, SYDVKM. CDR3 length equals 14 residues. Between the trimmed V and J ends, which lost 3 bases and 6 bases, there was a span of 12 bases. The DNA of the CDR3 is TGTGCCAGCAGTTTGGCGGGAAGGGGCAATGAGCAGTTCTTC. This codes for CASSLAGRGNEQFF.

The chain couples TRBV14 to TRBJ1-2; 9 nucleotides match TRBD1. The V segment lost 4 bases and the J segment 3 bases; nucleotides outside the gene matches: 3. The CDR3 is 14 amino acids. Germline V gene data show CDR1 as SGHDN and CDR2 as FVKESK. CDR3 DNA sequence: TGTGCCAGCAGCCGACAGGGGGATTACTATGGCTACACCTTC. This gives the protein CASSRQGDYYGYTF.

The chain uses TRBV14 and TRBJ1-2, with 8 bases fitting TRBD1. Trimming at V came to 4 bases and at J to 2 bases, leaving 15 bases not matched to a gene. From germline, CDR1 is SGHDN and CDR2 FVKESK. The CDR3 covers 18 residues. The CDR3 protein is CASSPTLGTGLFNYGYTF. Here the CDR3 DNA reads TGTGCCAGCAGCCCCACCCTTGGGACAGGCCTTTTCAACTATGGCTACACCTTC.